This T cell receptor (beta chain) was recovered during a study of Tregs in tolerant kidney transplant recipients. Turning to this clone: The read ends 3 residues early relative to the CDR3; the germline J gene fills the gap.

There are 13 residues in the CDR3. V dropped 7 bases and J dropped 5 bases, with 17 bases sitting between them. Germline V CDR1 and CDR2: DFQATT, SNEGSKA (reference sequence). Assay used: immunoSEQ multiplex PCR; TCRdb lists only in-frame clones, some missing. The sample features fewer than 40,000 clones, with about 8.1% in its top ten. The sequenced sample was CD8+ T cells from blood, obtained before the transplant. The V call is TRBV20-1, the J call TRBJ1-1, with D hard to call. The sequence came from a human donor who received a combined kidney and bone marrow transplant. CDR3 protein: CSVPDTGDTEAFF. Partial CDR3 DNA: TGCAGTGTTCCCGACACTGGAGATACTGAA.